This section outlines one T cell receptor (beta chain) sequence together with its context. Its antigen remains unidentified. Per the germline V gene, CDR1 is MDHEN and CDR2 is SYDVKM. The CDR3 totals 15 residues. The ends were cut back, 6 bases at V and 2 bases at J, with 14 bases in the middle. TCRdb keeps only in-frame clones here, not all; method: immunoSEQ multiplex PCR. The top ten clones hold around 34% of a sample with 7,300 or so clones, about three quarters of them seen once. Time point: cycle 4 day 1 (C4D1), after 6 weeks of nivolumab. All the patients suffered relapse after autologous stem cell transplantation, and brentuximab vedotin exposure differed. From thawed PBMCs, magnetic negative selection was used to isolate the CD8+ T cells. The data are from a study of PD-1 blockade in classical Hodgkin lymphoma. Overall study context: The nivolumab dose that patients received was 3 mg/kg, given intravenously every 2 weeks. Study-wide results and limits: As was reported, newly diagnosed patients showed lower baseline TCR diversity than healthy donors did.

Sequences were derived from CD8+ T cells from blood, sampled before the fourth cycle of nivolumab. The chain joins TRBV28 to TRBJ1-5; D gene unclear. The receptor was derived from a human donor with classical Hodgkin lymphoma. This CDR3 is CASRSWGEGNQPQHF. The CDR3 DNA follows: TGTGCCAGCAGGAGCTGGGGAGAGGGCAATCAGCCCCAGCATTTT.